The following is a TCR beta chain sequence with its context. Its antigen is unknown. One junction end does not reproduce the germline sequence, and a read error may be involved. This sample's RNA came from whole unsorted tissue. Newly diagnosed lung cancer patients had thoracic surgery in China, August–late 2014, without prior chemotherapy. These data belong to a study of tumor and adjacent non-tumor tissue in lung cancer. Study findings and constraints: Tumor TCR diversity, when higher, was linked to shorter survival. TCR diversity was significantly greater in tumor than normal lung tissue.

A modified ARM-PCR protocol with three rounds of nested PCR amplified TCRbeta. TCRdb reprocessed the multiplex PCR reads with MiXCR, giving one entry per CDR3 protein. The table shows more than 85,000 distinct CDR3 sequences, with about 80% occurring only once. This CDR3 is 14 amino acids long. In germline, CDR1 is WSHSY, CDR2 SAAADI. The TCR comes from a man aged 70-80 years with non-small cell lung cancer. The specimen was lung tumor tissue. This chain connects TRBV10-2 to TRBJ2-1; a weak D match, TRBD2 (5 bases). The CDR3 spells CASSEPPLVYEQFF. CDR3 nucleotides: TGCGCCAGCAGTGAGCCTCCACTAGTATATGAACAGTTCTTC.